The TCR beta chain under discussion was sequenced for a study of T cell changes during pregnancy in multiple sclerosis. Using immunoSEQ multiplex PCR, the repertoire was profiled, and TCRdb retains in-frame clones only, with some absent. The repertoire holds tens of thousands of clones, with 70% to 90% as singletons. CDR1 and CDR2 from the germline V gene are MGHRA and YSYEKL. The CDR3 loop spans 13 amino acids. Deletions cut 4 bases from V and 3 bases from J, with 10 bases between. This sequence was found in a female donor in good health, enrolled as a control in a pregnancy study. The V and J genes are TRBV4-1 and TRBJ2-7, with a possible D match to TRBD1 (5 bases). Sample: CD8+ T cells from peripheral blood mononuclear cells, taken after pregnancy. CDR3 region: CASSLIDSYEQYF. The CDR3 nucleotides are TGCGCCAGCAGCCTTATCGACAGCTACGAGCAGTACTTC.